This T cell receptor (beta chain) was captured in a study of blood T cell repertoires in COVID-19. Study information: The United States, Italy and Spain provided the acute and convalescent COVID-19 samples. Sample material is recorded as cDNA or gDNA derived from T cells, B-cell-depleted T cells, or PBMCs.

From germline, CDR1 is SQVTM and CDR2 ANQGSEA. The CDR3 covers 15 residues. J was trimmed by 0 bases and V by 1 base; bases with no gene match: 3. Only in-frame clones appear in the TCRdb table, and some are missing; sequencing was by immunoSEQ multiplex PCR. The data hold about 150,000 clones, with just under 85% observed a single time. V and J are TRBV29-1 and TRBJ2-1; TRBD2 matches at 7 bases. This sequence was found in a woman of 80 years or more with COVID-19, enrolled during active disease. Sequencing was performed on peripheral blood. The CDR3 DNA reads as TGCAGCGTTGAAGGGGGCGGGAGCTCCTACAATGAGCAGTTCTTC. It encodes CSVEGGGSSYNEQFF.